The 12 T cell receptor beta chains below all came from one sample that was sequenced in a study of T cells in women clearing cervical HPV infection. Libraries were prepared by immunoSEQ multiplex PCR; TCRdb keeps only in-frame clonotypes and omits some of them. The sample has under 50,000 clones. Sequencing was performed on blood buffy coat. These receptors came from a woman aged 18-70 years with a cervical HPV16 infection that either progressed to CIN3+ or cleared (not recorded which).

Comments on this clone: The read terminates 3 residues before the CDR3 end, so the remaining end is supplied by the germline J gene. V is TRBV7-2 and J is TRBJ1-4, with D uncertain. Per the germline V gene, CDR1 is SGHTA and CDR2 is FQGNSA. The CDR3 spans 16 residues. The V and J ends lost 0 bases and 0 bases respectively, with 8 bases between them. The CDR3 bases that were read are TGTGCCAGCAGCTTAGCCGGGTTCTCAACTAATGAAAAA. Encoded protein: CASSLAGFSTNEK. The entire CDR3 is CASSLAGFSTNEKLFF.

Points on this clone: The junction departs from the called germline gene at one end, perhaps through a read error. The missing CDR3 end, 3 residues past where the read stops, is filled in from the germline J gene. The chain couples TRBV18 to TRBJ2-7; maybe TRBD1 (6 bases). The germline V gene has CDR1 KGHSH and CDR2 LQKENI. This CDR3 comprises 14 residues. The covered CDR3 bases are TGTACCAGCTCACCAACCCACAGGGTGTCCGAG. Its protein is CTSSPTHRVSE. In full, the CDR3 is CTSSPTHRVSEQYF. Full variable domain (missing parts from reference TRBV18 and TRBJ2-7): NAGVMQNPRHLVRRRGQEARLRCSPMKGHSHVYWYRQLPEEGLKFMVYLQKENIIDESGMPKERFSAEFPKEGPSILRIQQVVRGDSAAYFCTSSPTHRVSEQYFGPGTRLTVT.

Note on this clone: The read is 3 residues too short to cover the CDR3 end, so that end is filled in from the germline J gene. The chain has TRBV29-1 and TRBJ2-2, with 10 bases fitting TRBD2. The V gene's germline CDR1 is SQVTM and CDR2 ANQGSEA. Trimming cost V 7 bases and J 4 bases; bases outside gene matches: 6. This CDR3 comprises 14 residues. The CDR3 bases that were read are TGCAGCGCGGATAGCGGGAGGACCACCGGGGAG. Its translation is CSADSGRTTGE. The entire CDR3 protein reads CSADSGRTTGELFF.

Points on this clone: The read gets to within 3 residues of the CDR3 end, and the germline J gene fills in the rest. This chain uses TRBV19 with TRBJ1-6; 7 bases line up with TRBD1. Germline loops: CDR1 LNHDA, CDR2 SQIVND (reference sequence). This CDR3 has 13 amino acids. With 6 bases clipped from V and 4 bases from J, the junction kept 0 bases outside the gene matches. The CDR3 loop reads CASRGQYNSPLHF. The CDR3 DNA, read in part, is TGTGCCAGTAGGGGACAGTATAATTCACCC.

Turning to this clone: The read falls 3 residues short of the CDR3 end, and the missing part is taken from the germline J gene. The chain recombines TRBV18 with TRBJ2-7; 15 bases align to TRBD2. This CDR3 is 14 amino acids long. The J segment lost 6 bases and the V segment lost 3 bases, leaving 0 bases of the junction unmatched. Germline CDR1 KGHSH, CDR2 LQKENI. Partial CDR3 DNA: TGTGCCAGCTCACCGGGACTAGCGGGAGGCGAG. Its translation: CASSPGLAGGE. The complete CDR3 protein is CASSPGLAGGEQYF.

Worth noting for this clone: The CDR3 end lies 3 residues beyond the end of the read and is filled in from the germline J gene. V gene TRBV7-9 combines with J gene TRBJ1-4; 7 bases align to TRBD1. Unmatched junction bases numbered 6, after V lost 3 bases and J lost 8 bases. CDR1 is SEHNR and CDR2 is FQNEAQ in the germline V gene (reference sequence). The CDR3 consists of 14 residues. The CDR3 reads CASSLEGGGEKLFF. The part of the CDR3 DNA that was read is TGTGCCAGCAGCTTGGAAGGGGGCGGGGAAAAA. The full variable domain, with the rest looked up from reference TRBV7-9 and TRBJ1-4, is DTGVSQNPRHKITKRGQNVTFRCDPISEHNRLYWYRQTLGQGPEFLTYFQNEAQLEKSRLLSDRFSAERPKGSFSTLEIQRTEQGDSAMYLCASSLEGGGEKLFFGSGTQLSVL.

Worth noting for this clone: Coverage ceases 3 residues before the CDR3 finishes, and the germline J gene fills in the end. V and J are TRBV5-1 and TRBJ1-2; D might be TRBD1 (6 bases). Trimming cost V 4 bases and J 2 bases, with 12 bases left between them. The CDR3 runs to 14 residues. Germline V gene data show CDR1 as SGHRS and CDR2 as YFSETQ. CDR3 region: CASSNPQGNYGYTF. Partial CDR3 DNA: TGCGCCAGCAGCAACCCACAGGGAAACTATGGC.

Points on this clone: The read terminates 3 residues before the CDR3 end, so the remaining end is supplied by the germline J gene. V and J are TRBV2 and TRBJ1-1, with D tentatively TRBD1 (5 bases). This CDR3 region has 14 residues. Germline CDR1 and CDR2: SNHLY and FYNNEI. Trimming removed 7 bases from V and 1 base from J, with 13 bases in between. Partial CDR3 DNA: TGTGCCAGCAAAGATGACAGATCGAACACTGAA. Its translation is CASKDDRSNTE. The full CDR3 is CASKDDRSNTEAFF.

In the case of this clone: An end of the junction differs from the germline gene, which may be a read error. CDR3 bases read: TGTCCCAGCAGCAGGGGGGATCGTGATACG. Its protein product is CPSSRGDRDT. The full CDR3 protein reads CPSSRGDRDTQYF. V and J are TRBV2 and TRBJ2-3; D is possibly TRBD1 (7 bases). The read halts 3 residues ahead of the CDR3 end, with the missing end drawn from the germline J gene. This CDR3 has 13 residues. The V gene's germline CDR1 is SNHLY and CDR2 FYNNEI.

CDR3 DNA (partial): TGTGCCAGTAGTATAATGCGGACAGGGGACACCGGGGAG. Protein sequence: CASSIMRTGDTGE. The CDR3 reads in full as CASSIMRTGDTGELFF. The chain links TRBV19 to TRBJ2-2, with TRBD1 identical over 9 bases. From the germline J gene comes the end of the CDR3, since the read stops 3 residues before it. The CDR3 loop spans 16 amino acids. Germline V gene data show CDR1 as LNHDA and CDR2 as SQIVND (reference sequence). The ends lost 2 bases at V and 3 bases at J; junction bases unmatched: 4.

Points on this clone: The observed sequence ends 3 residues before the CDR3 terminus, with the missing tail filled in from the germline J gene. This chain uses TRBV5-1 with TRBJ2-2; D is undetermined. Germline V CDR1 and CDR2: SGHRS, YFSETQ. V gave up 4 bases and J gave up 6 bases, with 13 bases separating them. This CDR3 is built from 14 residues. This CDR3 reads CASSVSNSAGELFF. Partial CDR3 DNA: TGCGCCAGCAGCGTCTCCAATTCGGCCGGGGAG. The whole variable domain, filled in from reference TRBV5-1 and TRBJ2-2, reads KAGVTQTPRYLIKTRGQQVTLSCSPISGHRSVSWYQQTPGQGLQFLFEYFSETQRNKGNFPGRFSGRQFSNSRSEMNVSTLELGDSALYLCASSVSNSAGELFFGEGSRLTVL.

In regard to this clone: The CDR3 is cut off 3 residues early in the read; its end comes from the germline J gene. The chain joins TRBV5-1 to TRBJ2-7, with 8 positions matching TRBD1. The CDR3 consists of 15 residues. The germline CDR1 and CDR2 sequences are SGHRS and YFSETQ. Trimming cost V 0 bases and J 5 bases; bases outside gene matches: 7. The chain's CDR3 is CASSLGLPGGNEQYF. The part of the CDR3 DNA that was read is TGCGCCAGCAGCTTGGGTTTGCCAGGGGGCAACGAG.